This T cell receptor (beta chain) was identified in a study of CD8 T cells in ankylosing spondylitis. In germline, CDR1 is SGHDN, CDR2 FVKESK. There are 16 residues in the CDR3. With V trimmed by 3 bases and J by 3 bases, 1 base remained unmatched. MiXCR, run by TCRdb on the 5' RACE reads, gives a single entry per CDR3 protein. In the table there are 150,000 to 200,000 distinct CDR3 sequences, under 35% of which are singletons. Sequences were obtained from synovial fluid, either unsorted or a sorted T cell fraction (not recorded which). This chain links TRBV14 with TRBJ2-3, with 15 bases aligning to TRBD2. The origin of this receptor is a male donor with ankylosing spondylitis. The CDR3 spells CASSHGTSGRTDTQYF. DNA for the CDR3: TGTGCCAGCAGCCACGGGACTAGCGGGAGGACAGATACGCAGTATTTT. Full variable domain (missing parts from reference TRBV14 and TRBJ2-3): EAGVTQFPSHSVIEKGQTVTLRCDPISGHDNLYWYRRVMGKEIKFLLHFVKESKQDESGMPNNRFLAERTGGTYSTLKVQPAELEDSGVYFCASSHGTSGRTDTQYFGPGTRLTVL.